This TCR beta chain was obtained from a study of identical twins (TCRdb year 2016). Notes on the research overall: The study deep-sequenced TCR alpha and beta repertoires from monozygotic twins, unrelated adults of various ages and cord blood to test whether fetal clonotypes persist. To rule out contamination, replicate twin experiments were performed at different times with different library preparation protocols.

Summary of the overall study and its limitations: Out-of-frame TCR alpha sequences shared between twins showed an excess of low generation-probability sequences compared with coincidental sharing between unrelated individuals. Because the same donors could not be followed over many years, the conclusions relied on cross-sectional statistical analysis. Abundant cord blood beta clonotypes carried fewer insertions; young adult naive repertoires showed a weaker similar trend, while memory repertoires showed none. In monozygotic twins, recombination models systematically underestimated out-of-frame TCR alpha sharing, but the models matched the sharing seen between unrelated individuals. A weaker excess of twin sharing was found in beta out-of-frame sequences because the signal-to-noise ratio was lowered by fewer shared sequences. Zero-insertion analyses could be partly confounded by invariant T cells such as MAIT and iNKT, although diverse VJ usage argued against such confounding for most clonotypes.

A note on this clonotype: What antigen it recognizes has not been identified. It has no much larger one-base neighbor in the sample; base qualities were not kept.

Trimming removed 3 bases from V and 2 bases from J, leaving 16 bases between the germline ends. Including cysteine and phenylalanine, the CDR3 has 16 amino acids. Only CDR3 DNA is held: 48 bases, read in frame from base 1. The germline V gene specifies MNHNS as CDR1 and SASEGT as CDR2. Only healthy Caucasian donors were included. Three pairs of female monozygotic twins, all aged roughly 18 to 29 years, were included in the twin cohort. The RNA used for TCR libraries was isolated from peripheral blood mononuclear cells. The library was built by means of 5' RACE. Data came from an Illumina HiSeq 2000. A universal primer binding site was added through template switching, and the final cDNA carried a unique molecular identifier so that TCR cDNA molecules could be counted accurately. Specific primers in the conserved constant-segment region were used to synthesize first-strand cDNA for TCR alpha and beta chains. Each cDNA library was double barcoded, with a SMART-Mk sample barcode plus Illumina barcodes, to control for contamination. TruSeq adapter sequences along with Illumina sample barcodes were introduced in two successive PCR steps. Sequencing of the TCR alpha and beta cDNA libraries was done on the Illumina HiSeq platform using custom primers. The authors processed their data as follows. Raw reads were processed with MiGEC to extract unique molecular identifiers, and MiXCR was used to determine CDR3 positions. For each individual, recombination models were inferred using an EM algorithm with the repgenHMM and IGoR tools. Shared clonotype analysis was performed with the tcR package in R, normalizing sharing by the product of cloneset sizes. Out-of-frame nonproductive sequences were analyzed to study raw recombination free of thymic and clonal selection effects. TCRdb redid the processing of the public reads, applying fastp at Q25 and MiXCR, and retained in-frame beta chains. Records with the same CDR3 protein are collapsed into one entry carrying the most frequent genes and DNA. TCRdb assigned the V and J calls; the authors' analysis was not used. The sample table holds around 960,000 distinct CDR3 sequences, of which about 12% were seen once. Clones ranked in the top ten supply around 1.5% of the sample.

Separately, the same data were catalogued under a study of yellow fever vaccine responses in identical twins. The second paper states: The T cell response to vaccination in identical twins was reported by the authors to appear partly convergent and partly personalized. In the study, vaccine-responding T cell clones were precisely tracked in identical twins.

The source of this sequence is a woman aged 18-29 years in good health. The specimen was PBMCs. The V and J segments used are TRBV6-1 and TRBJ2-5, with no confidently assigned D gene. The bases are TGTGCCAGCAGTGATTACTGGATTGTCGGACAAGAGACCCAGTACTTC. Protein translation: CASSDYWIVGQETQYF.